Described below is a single T cell receptor beta chain sequence and its context. This record comes from a study of blood T cell repertoires in COVID-19. Study-level background: PBMCs, B-cell-depleted T cells, or T cells were the source of the cDNA or gDNA that made up the material.

This CDR3 spans 15 amino acids. Trimming pared 4 bases from V and 3 bases from J, leaving 12 bases between. Germline V gene sequence: CDR1 LGHNA, CDR2 YSLEER. The repertoire was sequenced with immunoSEQ multiplex PCR; TCRdb's copy has only in-frame clones and lacks some. Of around 99,000 clones in the sample, around three quarters were seen once. The J gene is TRBJ1-4, the V gene TRBV4-3, with D perhaps matching TRBD1 (6 bases). This clonotype was obtained from a human donor in a cohort sampled during active or convalescent COVID-19. Material for sequencing was peripheral blood. The CDR3 DNA reads as TGCGCCAGCAGCCCGAACGACAGGCCTAATGAAAAACTGTTTTTT. Translation gives CASSPNDRPNEKLFF.